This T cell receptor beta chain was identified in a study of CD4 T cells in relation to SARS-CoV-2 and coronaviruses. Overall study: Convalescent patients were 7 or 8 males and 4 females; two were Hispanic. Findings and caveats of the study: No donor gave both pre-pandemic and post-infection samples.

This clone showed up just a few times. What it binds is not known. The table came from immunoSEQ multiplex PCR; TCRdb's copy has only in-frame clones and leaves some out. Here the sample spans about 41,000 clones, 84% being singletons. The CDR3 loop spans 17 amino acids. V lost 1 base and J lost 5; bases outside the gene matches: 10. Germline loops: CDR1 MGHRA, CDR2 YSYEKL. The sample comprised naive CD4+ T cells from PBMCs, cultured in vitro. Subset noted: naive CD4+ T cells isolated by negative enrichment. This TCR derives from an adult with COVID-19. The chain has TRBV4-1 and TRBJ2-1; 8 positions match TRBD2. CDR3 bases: TGCGCCAGCAGCCAAGTTCTAAGGGGGACTAGGGACAATGAGCAGTTCTTC. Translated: CASSQVLRGTRDNEQFF.